The 3 T cell receptor beta chains listed next were all sequenced from one sample in a study of blood T cell repertoires in COVID-19. This table comes from immunoSEQ multiplex PCR, and its TCRdb copy is limited to in-frame clones, with some not included. The sample has about 120,000 clones, more than 80% seen once. Sequencing was performed on peripheral blood. These receptors were collected from a man aged 35-49 years with acute or convalescent COVID-19.

This clone was counted once. The rearrangement uses TRBV6-5 and TRBJ1-4; 9 nucleotides align to TRBD1. The J segment lost 8 bases and the V segment lost 1 base, leaving 5 bases of the junction unmatched. CDR3 size: 15 residues. In germline, CDR1 is MNHEY, CDR2 SVGAGI. This CDR3 reads CASSYYRDREEKLFF. The CDR3 DNA reads TGTGCCAGCAGTTACTACCGGGACAGGGAAGAAAAACTGTTTTTT.

This clone was recorded once. Other DNA sequences of this sample code for an identical CDR3. The chain links TRBV12-3 or TRBV12-4 to TRBJ2-7; no definite D call. The V gene lost 2 bases and the J gene lost 3 bases, with 5 bases spanning the gap. The CDR3 spans 12 residues. CDR3 region: CASSLSGYEQYF. The CDR3 region has the DNA TGTGCCAGCAGTTTATCCGGCTACGAGCAGTACTTC.

A few counts support this clone. The rearrangement links TRBV4-1 to TRBJ2-1, with no clear D. Germline CDR1 reads MGHRA; CDR2 reads YSYEKL. Trimming left V 4 bases short and J 0 bases short, with 13 bases between. The CDR3 loop spans 16 amino acids. CDR3 region: CASSRSVDSSYNEQFF. CDR3 nucleotides: TGCGCCAGCAGCCGTTCGGTCGATAGCTCCTACAATGAGCAGTTCTTC.